This T cell receptor beta chain emerged from a study of blood T cell repertoires in COVID-19. Study background: The study drew acute and convalescent COVID-19 samples from the United States, Italy and Spain. T cells, B-cell-depleted T cells, or PBMCs supplied cDNA or gDNA.

The cohort comprised adults aged about 18 to 90 years residing in approximately 25 US areas. J gave up 9 bases and V 3 bases, and 6 bases lay outside the gene matches. The CDR3 is 14 amino acids. Germline V lookup: CDR1 KGHSH, CDR2 LQKENI. Using immunoSEQ multiplex PCR, the repertoire was profiled, and TCRdb retains in-frame clones only, with some absent. The table includes about 430,000 clones, 70% to 90% detected once. Source material: PBMCs or T cells enriched from blood (not recorded which). The genes are TRBV18 and TRBJ2-1; 9 bases line up with TRBD2. This clonotype was obtained from a woman between 18 and 29 years old who had been exposed to COVID-19. The CDR3 loop is CASSPTGLASEQFF. CDR3 sequence (DNA): TGTGCCAGCTCACCGACGGGACTAGCCTCTGAGCAGTTCTTC.